This T cell receptor (beta chain) was captured by sequencing in a study of radiotherapy plus CTLA-4 blockade in lung cancer. About the study: Patients showed objective responses in 15% to 20% of cases and disease control in around 30%.

Libraries were prepared by immunoSEQ multiplex PCR; TCRdb keeps only in-frame clonotypes and omits some of them. The table shows 77,000 or so clones, with roughly 74% occurring only once. This clone was recorded many times. Its antigen is as yet unknown. CDR3 length: 14 residues. Germline V gives CDR1 ENHRY, CDR2 SYGVKD. J lost 8 bases, V lost 1 base, and 6 bases had no gene match. Chemo-refractory metastatic non-small-cell lung cancer patients were treated with focal radiation plus CTLA-4 blockade with ipilimumab. Points from the study as a whole: TCR clones from tumors expanded in blood after radiotherapy plus ipilimumab. Response was reportedly best predicted by early blood T cell clone dynamics, with interferon-beta.

The chain carries TRBV10-3 and TRBJ1-2, with 8 bases lining up with TRBD1. The receptor comes from a human donor with non-small cell lung cancer whose response to radiotherapy plus ipilimumab could not be evaluated. Sequencing used peripheral blood, obtained from a patient treated with radiotherapy plus ipilimumab. In DNA, the CDR3 is TGTGCCATCAGTGAGTTAGAGGACAGGGTAGGCTACACCTTC. This translates into CAISELEDRVGYTF.